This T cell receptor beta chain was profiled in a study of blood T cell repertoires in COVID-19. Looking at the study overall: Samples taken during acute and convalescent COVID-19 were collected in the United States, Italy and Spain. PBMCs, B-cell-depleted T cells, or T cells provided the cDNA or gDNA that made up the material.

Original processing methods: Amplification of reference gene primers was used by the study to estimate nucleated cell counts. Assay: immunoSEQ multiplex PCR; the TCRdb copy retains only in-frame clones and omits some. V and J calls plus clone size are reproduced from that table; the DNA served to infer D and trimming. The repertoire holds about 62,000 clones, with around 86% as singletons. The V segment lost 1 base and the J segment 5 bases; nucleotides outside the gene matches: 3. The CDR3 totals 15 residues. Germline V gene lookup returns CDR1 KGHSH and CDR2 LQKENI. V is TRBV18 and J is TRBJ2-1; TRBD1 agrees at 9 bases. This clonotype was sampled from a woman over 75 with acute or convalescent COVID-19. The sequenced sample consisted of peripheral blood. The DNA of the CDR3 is TGTGCCAGCTCACCACGGACAGGGGTGGACAATGAGCAGTTCTTC. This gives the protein CASSPRTGVDNEQFF.